The sequence of this T cell receptor beta chain was determined in a study of blood T cell repertoires in COVID-19. The CDR3 sequence is 15 residues long. Per germline, CDR1 LGHNA and CDR2 YNFKEQ. Trimming cost V 2 bases and J 1 base, with 12 bases left between them. The data were produced by immunoSEQ multiplex PCR, yet TCRdb's version contains in-frame clones alone and is incomplete. The sample gives 95,000 to 120,000 clones, 85% to 90% of which show up once; approximately 4.5% is in the top ten. The TCR was taken from a woman between 50 and 59 years old with acute or convalescent COVID-19. The chain couples TRBV4-2 to TRBJ2-7; possible D gene TRBD2, 6 bases. The source material was peripheral blood. CDR3 sequence (DNA): TGTGCCAGCAGCCAATATCCCGGGGGTTCCTACGAGCAGTACTTC. It is translated as CASSQYPGGSYEQYF.